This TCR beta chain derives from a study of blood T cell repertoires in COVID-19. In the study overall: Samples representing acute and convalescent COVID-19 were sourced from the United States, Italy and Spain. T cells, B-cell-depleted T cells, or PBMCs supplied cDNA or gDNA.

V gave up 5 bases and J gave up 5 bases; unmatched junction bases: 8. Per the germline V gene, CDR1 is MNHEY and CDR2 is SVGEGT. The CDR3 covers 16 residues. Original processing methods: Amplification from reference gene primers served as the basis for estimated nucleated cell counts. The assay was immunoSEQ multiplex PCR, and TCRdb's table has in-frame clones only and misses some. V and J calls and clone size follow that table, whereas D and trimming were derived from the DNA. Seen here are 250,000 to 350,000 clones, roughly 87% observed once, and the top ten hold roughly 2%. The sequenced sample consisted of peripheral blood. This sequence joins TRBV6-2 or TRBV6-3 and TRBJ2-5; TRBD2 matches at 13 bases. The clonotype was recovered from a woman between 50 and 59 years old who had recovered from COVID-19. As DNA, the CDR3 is TGTGCCAGCAGTCCAGGACTAGCGGGGGCGTGGGAGACCCAGTACTTC. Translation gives CASSPGLAGAWETQYF.